This T cell receptor (beta chain) came from a study of blood T cells in healthy people across ages. The overall study: Roughly one uniquely barcoded beta molecule per two T cells was captured. Study results and caveats: It was held that the diversity estimates obtained from one million T cells were underestimates.

In its sample, this clonotype was seen many times. What it binds is not known. A second PCR of about 7 to 12 cycles used a sample-barcoded 5' primer and a J-beta primer mix. MiXCR was run by TCRdb on the 5' RACE reads, yielding one entry per CDR3 protein. The sample shows some 1.7 million distinct CDR3 sequences, 25% to 30% of them seen only once. CDR1 and CDR2 from the germline V gene are SQVTM and ANQGSEA. There are 14 residues in the CDR3. V was shortened by 5 bases and J by 0 bases, with 13 bases between the two germline ends. The sequenced sample consisted of blood. The receptor's source is a woman under 40 in good health. This chain uses TRBV29-1 with TRBJ2-5, with D unclear. CDR3 bases: TGCAGCGTTCACCTCGCCGTCCACCAAGAGACCCAGTACTTC. This codes for CSVHLAVHQETQYF.